This TCR beta chain appears in the sequencing data of a study of cytomegalovirus exposure and HLA in healthy donors. Study outcomes and limitations: Later on, an analysis showed TCR association rates differing by HLA locus, with DRB1 the most and HLA-C the fewest. It emerged from a later analysis that several of the most significant clusters appeared to be linked to common viral pathogens.

About this clone: Its target is unknown.

The CDR3 is made up of 14 amino acids. The V gene's germline CDR1 is SGHAT and CDR2 FQNNGV. V was pared by 1 base and J by 5 bases, with 9 bases between. With 60 Vbeta and 13 Jbeta primers, the PCR was carried out. Generated by immunoSEQ multiplex PCR, the TCRdb table keeps only in-frame clones and is missing some. The sample has some 110,000 clones, around 64% seen once. The genes are TRBV11-2 and TRBJ2-1; D uncertain. Source material: PBMCs. The receptor was derived from a woman aged 25 to 45 in good health and CMV-seronegative. CDR3 sequence: CASSLVQINNEQFF. CDR3 sequence (DNA): TGTGCCAGCAGCTTAGTTCAGATAAACAATGAGCAGTTCTTC. The full variable domain, with the rest looked up from reference TRBV11-2 and TRBJ2-1, is EAGVAQSPRYKIIEKRQSVAFWCNPISGHATLYWYQQILGQGPKLLIQFQNNGVVDDSQLPKDRFSAERLKGVDSTLKIQPAKLEDSAVYLCASSLVQINNEQFFGPGTRLTVL.